This TCR beta chain was found in a study of T cells after yellow fever vaccination. General study findings and limits: Primary-vaccination clones mostly resurfaced post-booster (around 96% CD4, more than 85% CD8).

V lost 5 bases, J lost 2 bases, and 5 bases stayed unmatched. Germline values: CDR1 SEHNR, CDR2 FQNEAQ (reference sequence). This CDR3 spans 14 amino acids. This clonotype was seen repeatedly, ten times or more. Its antigen is not known. Synthesis of TCR cDNA relied on 5'RACE template switching, which attached a universal primer site and UMIs. Each CDR3 protein is one row after TCRdb ran MiXCR on the 5' RACE reads. Here the sample spans some 99,000 distinct CDR3 sequences, around 5.8% being singletons. The receptor was isolated from a young man who received the YFV17D yellow fever vaccine. The chain carries TRBV7-9 and TRBJ2-7; 8 nucleotides match TRBD1. The sample in question was CD8+ T cells sorted from PBMCs, obtained 10 days after the yellow fever booster vaccination. CDR3 amino acids: CASSRTGPTYEQYF. The DNA of the CDR3 is TGTGCCAGCAGCCGGACAGGGCCTACCTACGAGCAGTACTTC.